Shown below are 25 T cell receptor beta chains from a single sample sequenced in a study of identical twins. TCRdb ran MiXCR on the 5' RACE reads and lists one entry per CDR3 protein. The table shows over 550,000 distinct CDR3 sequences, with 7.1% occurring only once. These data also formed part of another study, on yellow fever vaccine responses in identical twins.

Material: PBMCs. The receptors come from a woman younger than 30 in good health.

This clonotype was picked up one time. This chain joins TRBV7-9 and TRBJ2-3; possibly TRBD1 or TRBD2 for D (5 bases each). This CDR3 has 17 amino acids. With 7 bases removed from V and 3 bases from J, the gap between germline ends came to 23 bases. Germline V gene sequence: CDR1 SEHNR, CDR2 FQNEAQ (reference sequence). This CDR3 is CASTPPLGRQETDTQYF. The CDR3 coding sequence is TGTGCCAGCACCCCCCCGCTGGGACGCCAAGAGACAGATACGCAGTATTTT.

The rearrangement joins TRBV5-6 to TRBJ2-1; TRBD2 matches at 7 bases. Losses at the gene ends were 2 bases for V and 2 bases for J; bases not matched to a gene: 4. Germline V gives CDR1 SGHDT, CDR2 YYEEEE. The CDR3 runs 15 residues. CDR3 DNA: TGTGCCAGCAGCTTTGGGAGCGGGACCTACAATGAGCAGTTCTTC. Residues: CASSFGSGTYNEQFF.

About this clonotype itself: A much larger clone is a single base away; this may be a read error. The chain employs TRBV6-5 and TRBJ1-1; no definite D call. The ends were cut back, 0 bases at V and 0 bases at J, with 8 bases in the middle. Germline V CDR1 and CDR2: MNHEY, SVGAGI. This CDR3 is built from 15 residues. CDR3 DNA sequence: TGTGCCAGCAGTTACTCGATTCGGCTGAACACTGAAGCTTTCTTT. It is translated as CASSYSIRLNTEAFF.

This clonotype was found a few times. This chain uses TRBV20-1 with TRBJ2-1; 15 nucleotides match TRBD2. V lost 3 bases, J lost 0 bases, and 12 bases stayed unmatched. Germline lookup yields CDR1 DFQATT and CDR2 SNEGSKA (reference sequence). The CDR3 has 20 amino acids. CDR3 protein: CSASRPGTSGGSPSYNEQFF. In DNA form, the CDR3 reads TGCAGTGCTAGCCGTCCCGGGACTAGCGGGGGGTCCCCCTCCTACAATGAGCAGTTCTTC.

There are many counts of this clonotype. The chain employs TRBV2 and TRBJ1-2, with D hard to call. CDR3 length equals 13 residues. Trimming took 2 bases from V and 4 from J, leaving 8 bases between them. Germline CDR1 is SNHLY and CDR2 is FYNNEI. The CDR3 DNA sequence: TGTGCCAGCAGTGAACATAACCTCTATGGCTACACCTTC. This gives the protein CASSEHNLYGYTF. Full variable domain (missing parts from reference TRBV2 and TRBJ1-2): EPEVTQTPSHQVTQMGQEVILRCVPISNHLYFYWYRQILGQKVEFLVSFYNNEISEKSEIFDDQFSVERPDGSNFTLKIRSTKLEDSAMYFCASSEHNLYGYTFGSGTRLTVV.

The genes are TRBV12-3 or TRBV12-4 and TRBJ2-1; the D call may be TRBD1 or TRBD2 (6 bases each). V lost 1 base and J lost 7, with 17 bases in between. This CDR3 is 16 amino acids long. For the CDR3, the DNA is TGTGCCAGCAGTTTAGGGGGTGGGGGGCGCGGAAATGAGCAGTTCTTC. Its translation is CASSLGGGGRGNEQFF.

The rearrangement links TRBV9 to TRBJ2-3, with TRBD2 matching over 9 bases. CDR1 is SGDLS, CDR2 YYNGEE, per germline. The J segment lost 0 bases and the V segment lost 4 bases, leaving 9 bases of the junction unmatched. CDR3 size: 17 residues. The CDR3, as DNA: TGTGCCAGCAGCCCCCTCCCTAGCGGGGCTAGCACAGATACGCAGTATTTT. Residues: CASSPLPSGASTDTQYF.

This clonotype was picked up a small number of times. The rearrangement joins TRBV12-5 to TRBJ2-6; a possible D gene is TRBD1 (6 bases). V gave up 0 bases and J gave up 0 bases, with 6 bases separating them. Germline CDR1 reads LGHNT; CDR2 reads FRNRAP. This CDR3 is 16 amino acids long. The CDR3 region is CASGLVGASGANVLTF. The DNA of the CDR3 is TGTGCTAGTGGTTTGGTGGGGGCCTCTGGGGCCAACGTCCTGACTTTC.

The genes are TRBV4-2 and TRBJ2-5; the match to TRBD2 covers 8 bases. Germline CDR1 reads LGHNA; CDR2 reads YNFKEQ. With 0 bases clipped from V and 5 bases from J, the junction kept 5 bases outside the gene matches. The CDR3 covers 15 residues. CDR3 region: CASSQESAGEETQYF. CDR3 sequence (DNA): TGTGCCAGCAGCCAAGAGTCAGCGGGAGAGGAGACCCAGTACTTC.

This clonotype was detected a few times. CDR3 nucleotide sequence: TGCGCCAGCAGCTTGGGTACAAGGGTATCCTACGAGCAGTACGTC. Translation gives CASSLGTRVSYEQYV. The chain links TRBV5-1 to TRBJ2-7; D is ambiguous. V was pared by 0 bases and J by 1 base, with 11 bases between. Germline loops: CDR1 SGHRS, CDR2 YFSETQ. This CDR3 is built from 15 residues.

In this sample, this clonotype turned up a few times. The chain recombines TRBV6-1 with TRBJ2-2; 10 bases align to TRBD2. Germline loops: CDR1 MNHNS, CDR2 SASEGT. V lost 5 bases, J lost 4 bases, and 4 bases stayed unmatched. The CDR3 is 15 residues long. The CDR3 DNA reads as TGTGCCAGCAGTCCCCGACTAGCGGGCACCGGGGAGCTGTTTTTT. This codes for CASSPRLAGTGELFF.

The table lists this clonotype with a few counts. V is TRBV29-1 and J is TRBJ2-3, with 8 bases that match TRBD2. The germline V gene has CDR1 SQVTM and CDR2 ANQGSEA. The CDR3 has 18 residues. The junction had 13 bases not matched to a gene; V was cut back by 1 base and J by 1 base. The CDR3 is CSVEARAGVDIGTDTQYF. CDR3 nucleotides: TGCAGCGTTGAAGCCCGAGCGGGAGTAGATATTGGCACAGATACGCAGTATTTT.

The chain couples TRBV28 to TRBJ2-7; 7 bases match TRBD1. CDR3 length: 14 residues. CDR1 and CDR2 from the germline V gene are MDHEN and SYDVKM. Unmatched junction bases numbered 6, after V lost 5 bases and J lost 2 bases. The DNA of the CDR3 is TGTGCCAGCAGTGCCGACAGGGTGGCCTACGAGCAGTACTTC. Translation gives CASSADRVAYEQYF.

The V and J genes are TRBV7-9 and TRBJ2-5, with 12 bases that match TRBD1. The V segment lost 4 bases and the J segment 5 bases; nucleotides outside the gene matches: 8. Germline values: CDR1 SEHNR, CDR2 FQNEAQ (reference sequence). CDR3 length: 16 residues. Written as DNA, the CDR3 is TGTGCCAGCAGCTCTACCGGGACAGGGGGCTCGGAGACCCAGTACTTC. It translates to CASSSTGTGGSETQYF. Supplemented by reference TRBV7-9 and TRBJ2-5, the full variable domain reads DTGVSQNPRHKITKRGQNVTFRCDPISEHNRLYWYRQTLGQGPEFLTYFQNEAQLEKSRLLSDRFSAERPKGSFSTLEIQRTEQGDSAMYLCASSSTGTGGSETQYFGPGTRLLVL.

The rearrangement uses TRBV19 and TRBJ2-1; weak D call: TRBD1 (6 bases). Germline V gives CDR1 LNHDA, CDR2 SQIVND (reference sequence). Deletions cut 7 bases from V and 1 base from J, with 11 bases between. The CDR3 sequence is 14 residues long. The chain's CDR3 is CASKGQGSYNEQFF. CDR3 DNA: TGTGCCAGTAAGGGGCAGGGGTCCTACAATGAGCAGTTCTTC.

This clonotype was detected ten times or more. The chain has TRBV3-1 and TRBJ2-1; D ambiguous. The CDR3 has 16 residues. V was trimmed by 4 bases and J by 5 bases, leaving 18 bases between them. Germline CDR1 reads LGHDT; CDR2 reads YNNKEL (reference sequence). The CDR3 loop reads CASSPYRTSLHNEQFF. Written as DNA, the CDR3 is TGTGCCAGCAGCCCTTATCGGACCAGCCTCCACAATGAGCAGTTCTTC.

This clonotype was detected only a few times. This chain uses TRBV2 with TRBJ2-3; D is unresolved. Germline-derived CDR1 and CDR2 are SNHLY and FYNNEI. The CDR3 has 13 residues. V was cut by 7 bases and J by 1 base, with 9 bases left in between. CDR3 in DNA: TGTGCCAGCACGAAGGATCGCACAGATACGCAGTATTTT. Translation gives CASTKDRTDTQYF.

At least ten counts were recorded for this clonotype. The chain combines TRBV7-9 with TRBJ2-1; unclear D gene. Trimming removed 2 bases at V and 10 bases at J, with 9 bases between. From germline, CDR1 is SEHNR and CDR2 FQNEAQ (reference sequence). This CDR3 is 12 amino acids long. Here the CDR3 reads CASSLMIGEQFF. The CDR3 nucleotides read TGTGCCAGCAGCTTAATGATCGGAGAGCAGTTCTTC.

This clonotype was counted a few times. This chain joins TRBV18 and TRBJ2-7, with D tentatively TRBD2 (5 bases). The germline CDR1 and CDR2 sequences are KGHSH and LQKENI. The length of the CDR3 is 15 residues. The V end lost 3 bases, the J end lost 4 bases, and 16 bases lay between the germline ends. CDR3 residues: CASSPPPGSSYEQYF. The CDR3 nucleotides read TGTGCCAGCTCACCCCCACCGGGGAGTAGTTACGAGCAGTACTTC.

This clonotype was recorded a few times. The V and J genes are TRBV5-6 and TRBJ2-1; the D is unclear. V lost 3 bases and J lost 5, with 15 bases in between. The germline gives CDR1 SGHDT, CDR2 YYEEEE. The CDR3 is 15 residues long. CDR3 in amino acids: CASSWYSSYNNEQFF. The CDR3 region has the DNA TGTGCCAGCAGCTGGTACTCCAGCTACAACAATGAGCAGTTCTTC.

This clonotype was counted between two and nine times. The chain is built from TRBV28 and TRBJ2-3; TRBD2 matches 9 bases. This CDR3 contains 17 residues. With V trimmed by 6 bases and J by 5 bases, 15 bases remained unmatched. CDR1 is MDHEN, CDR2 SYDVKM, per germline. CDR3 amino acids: CASSRIILAGVRDTQYF. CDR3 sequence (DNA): TGTGCCAGCAGCCGAATTATCTTAGCGGGAGTCCGAGATACGCAGTATTTT.

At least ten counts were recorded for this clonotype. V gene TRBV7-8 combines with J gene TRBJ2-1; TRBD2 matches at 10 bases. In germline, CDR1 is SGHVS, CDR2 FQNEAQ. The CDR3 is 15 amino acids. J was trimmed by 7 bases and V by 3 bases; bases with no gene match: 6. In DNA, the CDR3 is TGTGCCAGCAGCTTGGGACTAGCGATGTCTAATGAGCAGTTCTTC. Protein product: CASSLGLAMSNEQFF.

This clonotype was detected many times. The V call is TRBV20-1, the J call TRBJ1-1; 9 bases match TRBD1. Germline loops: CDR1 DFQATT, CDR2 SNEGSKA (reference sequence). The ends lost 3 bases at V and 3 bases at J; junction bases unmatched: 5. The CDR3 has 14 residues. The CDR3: CSASPQGADTEAFF. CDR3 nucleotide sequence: TGCAGTGCTAGCCCACAGGGGGCGGACACTGAAGCTTTCTTT.

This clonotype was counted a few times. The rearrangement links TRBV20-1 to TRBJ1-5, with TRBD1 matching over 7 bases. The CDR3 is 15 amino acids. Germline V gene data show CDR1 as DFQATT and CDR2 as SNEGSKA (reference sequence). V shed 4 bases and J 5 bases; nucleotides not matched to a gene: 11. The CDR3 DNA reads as TGCAGTGCTACCCGAACAGGGGAGGTCTATCAGCCCCAGCATTTT. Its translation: CSATRTGEVYQPQHF.

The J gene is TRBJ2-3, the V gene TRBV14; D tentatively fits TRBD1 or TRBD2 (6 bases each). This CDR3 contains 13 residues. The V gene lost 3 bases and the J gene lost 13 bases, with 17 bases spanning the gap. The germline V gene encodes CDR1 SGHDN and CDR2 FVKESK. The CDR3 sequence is CASSQTRQAGEYF. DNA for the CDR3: TGTGCCAGCAGCCAGACTAGACAGGCCGGAGAGTATTTT.